Detailed here is one T cell receptor beta chain. This entry is derived from a study of technical replicates of blood from a few donors. Measured with immunoSEQ multiplex PCR; TCRdb has only the in-frame clones, and not every one. This table has about 67,000 clones, nearly 98% appearing once. The TCR was taken from a human donor in good health. Sequences were obtained from T cells isolated from PBMCs.

CDR3 region: CASSLAPVVEAFF. CDR3 in DNA: TGTGCCAGCAGCTTGGCCCCGGTCGTAGAAGCTTTCTTT. The chain couples TRBV5-6 to TRBJ1-1, with D unresolved. V was clipped by 0 bases and J by 8 bases, with 11 bases between them. The germline V gene encodes CDR1 SGHDT and CDR2 YYEEEE. The CDR3 totals 13 residues.